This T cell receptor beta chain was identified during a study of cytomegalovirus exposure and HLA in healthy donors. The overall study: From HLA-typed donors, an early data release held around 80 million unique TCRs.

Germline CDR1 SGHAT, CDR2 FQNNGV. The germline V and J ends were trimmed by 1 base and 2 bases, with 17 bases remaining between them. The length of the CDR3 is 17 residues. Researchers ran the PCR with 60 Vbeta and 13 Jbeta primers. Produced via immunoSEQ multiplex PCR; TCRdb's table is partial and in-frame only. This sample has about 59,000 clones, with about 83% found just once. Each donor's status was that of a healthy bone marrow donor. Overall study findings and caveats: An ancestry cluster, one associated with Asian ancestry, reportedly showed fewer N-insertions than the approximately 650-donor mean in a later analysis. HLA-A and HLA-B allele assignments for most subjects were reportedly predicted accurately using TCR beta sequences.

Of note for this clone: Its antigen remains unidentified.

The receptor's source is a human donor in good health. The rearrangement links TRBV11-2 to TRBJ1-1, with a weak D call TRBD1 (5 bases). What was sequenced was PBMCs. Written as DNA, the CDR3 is TGTGCCAGCAGCTTAGCACCTTACTCGGACACAAACACTGAAGCTTTCTTT. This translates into CASSLAPYSDTNTEAFF.